Below, 9 T cell receptor beta chains from the same sample are listed, as sequenced in a study of blood T cell repertoires in COVID-19. Method: immunoSEQ multiplex PCR; TCRdb's copy keeps in-frame clones and lacks some. The data contain about 300,000 clones, about 90% of them seen just once; the ten biggest clones take up approximately 2%. Sequencing was done on a sample of peripheral blood. The receptors were gathered from a woman aged 30 to 39 with COVID-19, enrolled during active disease.

The chain couples TRBV7-6 to TRBJ1-1; no reliable D call. This CDR3 is 12 amino acids long. V lost 1 base, J lost 6 bases, and 6 bases lay in between. Germline V gene sequence: CDR1 SGHVS, CDR2 FNYEAQ. For the CDR3, the DNA is TGTGCCAGCAGCTTAGGAGGAGCTGAAGCTTTCTTT. As protein: CASSLGGAEAFF. Supplemented by reference TRBV7-6 and TRBJ1-1, the full variable domain reads GAGVSQSPRYKVTKRGQDVALRCDPISGHVSLYWYRQALGQGPEFLTYFNYEAQQDKSGLPNDRFSAERPEGSISTLTIQRTEQRDSAMYRCASSLGGAEAFFGQGTRLTVV.

The chain links TRBV28 to TRBJ2-1; a weak D match, TRBD1 (6 bases). Germline V gene sequence: CDR1 MDHEN, CDR2 SYDVKM. The V gene lost 5 bases and the J gene lost 6 bases, with 20 bases spanning the gap. The CDR3 is 16 amino acids. CDR3 coding DNA: TGTGCCAGCAGTCCCTGGGGGTTGGACAGAATCAATGAGCAGTTCTTC. Protein: CASSPWGLDRINEQFF.

The V gene is TRBV7-9, the J gene TRBJ1-2; 9 bases are a match to TRBD1. The germline V gene encodes CDR1 SEHNR and CDR2 FQNEAQ (reference sequence). After removal of 3 bases from V and 6 bases from J, the junction contained 5 bases not matched to a gene. The CDR3 is made up of 14 amino acids. The CDR3 reads CASSFTGQGHGYTF. CDR3 nucleotides: TGTGCCAGCAGCTTTACGGGACAGGGCCATGGCTACACCTTC. Full variable domain (rest looked up from reference TRBV7-9 and TRBJ1-2): DTGVSQNPRHKITKRGQNVTFRCDPISEHNRLYWYRQTLGQGPEFLTYFQNEAQLEKSRLLSDRFSAERPKGSFSTLEIQRTEQGDSAMYLCASSFTGQGHGYTFGSGTRLTVV.

The V gene is TRBV4-3, the J gene TRBJ2-7, with D tentatively TRBD2 (6 bases). This CDR3 is built from 16 residues. The germline V gene encodes CDR1 LGHNA and CDR2 YSLEER. V was pared by 0 bases and J by 3 bases, with 15 bases between. For the CDR3, the DNA is TGCGCCAGCAGCCAAGATAGCGGAGATCGTATCTACGAGCAGTACTTC. Its protein is CASSQDSGDRIYEQYF.

The chain uses TRBV19 and TRBJ1-2; 9 bases match TRBD1. Germline V gene lookup returns CDR1 LNHDA and CDR2 SQIVND (reference sequence). The CDR3 extends over 14 amino acids. The J segment lost 8 bases and the V segment lost 3 bases, leaving 7 bases of the junction unmatched. CDR3 protein: CASSIVGTGLGYTF. The CDR3, as DNA: TGTGCCAGTAGTATTGTTGGGACAGGGTTGGGCTACACCTTC.

The chain recombines TRBV4-3 with TRBJ2-1; D not certain. This CDR3 is 16 amino acids long. V lost 1 base and J 0 bases, leaving 10 bases between the germline ends. The germline V gene encodes CDR1 LGHNA and CDR2 YSLEER. Here the CDR3 DNA reads TGCGCCAGCAGCCAAGTCTACGGTGGCTCCTACAATGAGCAGTTCTTC. It yields the protein CASSQVYGGSYNEQFF.

This chain links TRBV5-1 with TRBJ2-7; 9 nucleotides line up with TRBD1. The CDR3 consists of 13 residues. Germline V CDR1 and CDR2: SGHRS, YFSETQ. The V and J ends lost 5 bases and 5 bases, in that order; junction bases with no gene match: 5. CDR3 sequence: CASRSGTGNEQYF. The CDR3 DNA reads TGCGCCAGCAGATCGGGGACAGGGAACGAGCAGTACTTC.

V gene TRBV7-9 combines with J gene TRBJ2-2; TRBD1 aligns across 8 bases. In germline, CDR1 is SEHNR, CDR2 FQNEAQ (reference sequence). The CDR3 runs 16 residues. Unmatched junction bases numbered 9, after V lost 3 bases and J lost 6 bases. CDR3 region: CASSFKSGQGPGELFF. The DNA of the CDR3 is TGTGCCAGCAGCTTTAAATCTGGACAGGGTCCCGGGGAGCTGTTTTTT.

The rearrangement joins TRBV10-3 to TRBJ2-7; 12 bases line up with TRBD1. CDR1 and CDR2 (germline): ENHRY, SYGVKD. V was clipped by 3 bases and J by 5 bases; unmatched bases: 5. The CDR3 spans 15 residues. The CDR3 region is CAISEPGQGANEQYV. CDR3 sequence (DNA): TGTGCCATCAGTGAACCGGGACAGGGGGCCAACGAGCAGTACGTC.